This section outlines one T cell receptor beta chain sequence together with its context. What it recognizes is unknown. The CDR3 runs 13 residues. Trimming stripped 6 bases from V and 2 bases from J, with 8 bases between. Germline V gives CDR1 MNHEY, CDR2 SMNVEV (reference sequence). This entry belongs to a study of long-term antiretroviral therapy in people with HIV. There were no participants with HIV treated outside the United States. Survey-level resolution applied to immunoSEQ assay v3.0. Sequencing aimed at roughly 35,000-55,000 T-cell genomes per sample. Produced via immunoSEQ multiplex PCR; TCRdb's table is partial and in-frame only. Altogether tens of thousands of clones are present, almost 85% being singletons, with the ten largest covering about 6.5%. Study observations and caveats: Blood dates from about 2003 to 2017, possibly under older ART regimens.

The source was unsorted PBMCs, collected 0.6 years after starting antiretroviral therapy. V is TRBV27 and J is TRBJ2-1; D might be TRBD2 (5 bases). The sequence was obtained from a man between 18 and 29 years old with HIV. The CDR3 loop is CASRDLTYNEQFF. For the CDR3, the DNA is TGTGCCAGCAGGGACTTAACCTACAATGAGCAGTTCTTC.